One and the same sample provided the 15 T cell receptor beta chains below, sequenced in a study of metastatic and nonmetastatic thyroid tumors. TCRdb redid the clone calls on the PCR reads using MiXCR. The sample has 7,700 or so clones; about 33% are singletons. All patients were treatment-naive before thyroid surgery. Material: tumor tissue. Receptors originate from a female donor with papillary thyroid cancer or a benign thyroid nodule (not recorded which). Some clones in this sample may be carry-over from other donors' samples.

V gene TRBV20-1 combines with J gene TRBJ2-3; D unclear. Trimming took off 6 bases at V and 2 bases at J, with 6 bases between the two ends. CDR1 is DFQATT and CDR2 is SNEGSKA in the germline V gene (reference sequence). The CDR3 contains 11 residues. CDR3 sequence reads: CSARNTDTQYF. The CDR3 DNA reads TGCAGTGCCAGGAACACAGATACGCAGTATTTT.

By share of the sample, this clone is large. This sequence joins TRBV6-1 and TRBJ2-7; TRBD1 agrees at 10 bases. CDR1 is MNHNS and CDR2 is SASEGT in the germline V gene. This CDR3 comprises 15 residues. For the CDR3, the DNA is TGTGCGTCCGGTGGCGGGGACAGGGGATCTCGGGAGCAGTACTTC. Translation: CASGGGDRGSREQYF.

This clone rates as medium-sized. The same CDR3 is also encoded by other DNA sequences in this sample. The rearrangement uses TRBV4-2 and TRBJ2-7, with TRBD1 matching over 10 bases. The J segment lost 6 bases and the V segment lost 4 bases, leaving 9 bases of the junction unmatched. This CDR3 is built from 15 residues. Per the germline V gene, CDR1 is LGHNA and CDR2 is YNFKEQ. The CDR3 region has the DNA TGTGCCAGCAGCCCAAGGGACAGGGGCCGGAGCGAGCAGTACTTC. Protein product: CASSPRDRGRSEQYF.

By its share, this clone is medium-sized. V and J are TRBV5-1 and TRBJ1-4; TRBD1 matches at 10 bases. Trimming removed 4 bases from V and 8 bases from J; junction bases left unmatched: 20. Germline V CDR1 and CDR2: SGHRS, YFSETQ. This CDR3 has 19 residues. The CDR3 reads CASSQPAISPGQGKEKLFF. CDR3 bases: TGCGCCAGCAGCCAGCCTGCGATATCGCCGGGACAGGGGAAGGAAAAACTGTTTTTT.

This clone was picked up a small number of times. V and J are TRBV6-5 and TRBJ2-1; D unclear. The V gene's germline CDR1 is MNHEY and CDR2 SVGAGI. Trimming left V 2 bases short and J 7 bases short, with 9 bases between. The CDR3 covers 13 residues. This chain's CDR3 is CASSYQAVNEQFF. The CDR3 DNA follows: TGTGCCAGCAGTTACCAGGCGGTGAATGAGCAGTTCTTC.

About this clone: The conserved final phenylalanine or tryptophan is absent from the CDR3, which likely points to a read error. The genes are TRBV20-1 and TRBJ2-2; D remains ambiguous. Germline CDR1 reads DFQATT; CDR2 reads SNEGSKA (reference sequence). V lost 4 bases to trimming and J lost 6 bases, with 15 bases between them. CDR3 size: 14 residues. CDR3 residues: CSANGPSPSGELFL. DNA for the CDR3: TGCAGTGCTAACGGGCCGTCCCCCTCCGGGGAGCTGTTTTTG.

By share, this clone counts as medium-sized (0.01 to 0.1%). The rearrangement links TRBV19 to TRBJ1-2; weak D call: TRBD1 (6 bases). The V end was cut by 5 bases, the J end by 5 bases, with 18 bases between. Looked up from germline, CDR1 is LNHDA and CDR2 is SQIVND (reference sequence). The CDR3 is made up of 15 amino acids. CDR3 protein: CASSPKRGQWYGYTF. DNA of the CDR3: TGTGCCAGTAGTCCGAAGCGGGGGCAGTGGTATGGCTACACCTTC.

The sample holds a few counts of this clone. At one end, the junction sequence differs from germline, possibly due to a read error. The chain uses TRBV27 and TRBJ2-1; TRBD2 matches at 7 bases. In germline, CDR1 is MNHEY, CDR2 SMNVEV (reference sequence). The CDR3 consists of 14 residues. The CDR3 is CTSSLGTTYNEHFF. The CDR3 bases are TGTACCAGCAGTTTAGGGACTACCTACAATGAGCATTTCTTC.

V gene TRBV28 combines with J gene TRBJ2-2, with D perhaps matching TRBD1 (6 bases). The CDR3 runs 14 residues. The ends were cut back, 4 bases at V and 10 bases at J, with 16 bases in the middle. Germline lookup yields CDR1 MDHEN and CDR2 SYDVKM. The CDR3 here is CASSSTGWGVELFF. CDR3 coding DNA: TGTGCCAGCAGTTCTACAGGGTGGGGCGTGGAGCTGTTTTTT.

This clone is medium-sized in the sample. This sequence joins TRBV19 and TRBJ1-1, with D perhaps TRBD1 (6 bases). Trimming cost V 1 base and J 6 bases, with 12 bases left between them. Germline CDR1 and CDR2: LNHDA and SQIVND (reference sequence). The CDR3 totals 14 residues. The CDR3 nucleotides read TGTGCCAGTAGTATAGTGGTACAGGGAGCTGAAGCTTTCTTT. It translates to CASSIVVQGAEAFF.

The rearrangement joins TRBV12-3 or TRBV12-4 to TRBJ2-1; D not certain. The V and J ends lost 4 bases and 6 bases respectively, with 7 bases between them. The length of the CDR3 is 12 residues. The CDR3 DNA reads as TGTGCCAGCAGTTCAGACGGCAATGAGCAGTTCTTC. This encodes CASSSDGNEQFF.

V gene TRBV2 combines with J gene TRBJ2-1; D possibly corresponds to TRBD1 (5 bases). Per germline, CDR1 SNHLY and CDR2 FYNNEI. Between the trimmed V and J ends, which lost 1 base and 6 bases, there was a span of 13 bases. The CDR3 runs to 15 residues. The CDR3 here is CASSEGSARGNEQFF. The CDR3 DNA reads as TGTGCCAGCAGTGAAGGGTCCGCTAGGGGCAATGAGCAGTTCTTC. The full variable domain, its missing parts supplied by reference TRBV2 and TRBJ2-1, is EPEVTQTPSHQVTQMGQEVILRCVPISNHLYFYWYRQILGQKVEFLVSFYNNEISEKSEIFDDQFSVERPDGSNFTLKIRSTKLEDSAMYFCASSEGSARGNEQFFGPGTRLTVL.

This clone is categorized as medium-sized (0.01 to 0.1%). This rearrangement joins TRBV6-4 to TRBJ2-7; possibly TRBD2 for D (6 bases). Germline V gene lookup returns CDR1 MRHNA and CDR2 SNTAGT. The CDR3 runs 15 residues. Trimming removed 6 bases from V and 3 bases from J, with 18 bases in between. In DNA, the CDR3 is TGTGCCAGCAGCCTCGGGACTCTCTCCTACTACGAGCAGTACTTC. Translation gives CASSLGTLSYYEQYF.

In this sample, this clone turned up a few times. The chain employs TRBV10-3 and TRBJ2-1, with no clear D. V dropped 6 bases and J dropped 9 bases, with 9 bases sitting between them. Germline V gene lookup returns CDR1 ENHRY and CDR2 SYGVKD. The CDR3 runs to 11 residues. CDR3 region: CAIRRGIEQFF. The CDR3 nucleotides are TGTGCCATCAGACGAGGCATTGAGCAGTTCTTC.

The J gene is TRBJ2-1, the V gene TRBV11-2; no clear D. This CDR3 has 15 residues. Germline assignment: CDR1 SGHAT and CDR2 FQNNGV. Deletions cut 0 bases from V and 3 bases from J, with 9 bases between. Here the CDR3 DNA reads TGTGCCAGCAGCTTAGACTACGCCCTCTACAATGAGCAGTTCTTC. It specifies CASSLDYALYNEQFF.